These 11 T cell receptor beta chains came from one sample sequenced in a study of beta chain features in type 1 diabetes (dated by TCRdb to the late 2010s). Overall study outcomes, separate from this receptor: In all four CD4+ subsets, TCRB CDR3 length was moderately but significantly shorter in type 1 diabetes patients.

No antigen has been assigned to these receptors. Preparation of the library involved the immunoSEQ multiplex PCR assay. The High Capacity cDNA Reverse Transcription Kit was used to reverse transcribe all of the isolated RNA, meaning that expressed TCRB transcripts were what got sequenced. TCRdb provides this immuneACCESS table in a form limited to in-frame rearrangements. Some clones are lacking; in checked studies, under half of them reflect an unresolved V gene, and why the rest are absent is not known. Across this sample there are some 350,000 clones, with around a tenth seen only once. 0.55% to 0.75% of the sample rests with the top ten. Material: central memory CD4+ T cells from blood. These receptors all come from a man younger than 40 with type 1 diabetes.

This rearrangement joins TRBV2 to TRBJ2-7; 8 bases map to TRBD1. The V gene's germline CDR1 is SNHLY and CDR2 FYNNEI. Trimming took 6 bases from V and 10 from J; bases not matched to a gene: 11. The CDR3 contains 13 residues. The CDR3 reads CASRAGTGALQYF. CDR3 nucleotides: TGTGCCAGCAGAGCCGGGACAGGAGCACTACAGTACTTC.

The genes are TRBV27 and TRBJ2-3; 9 nucleotides align to TRBD2. J gave up 6 bases and V 7 bases, and 17 bases lay outside the gene matches. CDR3 length equals 17 residues. Germline CDR1 reads MNHEY; CDR2 reads SMNVEV (reference sequence). CDR3 in DNA: TGTGCCAGCACCCCGAGAGGGCTAGCGGGAAGGGTTGATACGCAGTATTTT. Translating gives CASTPRGLAGRVDTQYF.

This clone has just a few counts. The chain carries TRBV6-4 and TRBJ2-2; TRBD2 matches at 7 bases. The V gene end was trimmed by 2 bases and the J gene end by 4 bases; junction bases not matched to a gene: 4. CDR1 and CDR2 (germline): MRHNA, SNTAGT. The CDR3 sequence is 15 residues long. CDR3 nucleotide sequence: TGTGCCAGCAGTGACGGTGCGGGAGCCACCGGGGAGCTGTTTTTT. Protein product: CASSDGAGATGELFF.

This chain joins TRBV9 and TRBJ1-5; the D gene is possibly TRBD1 (5 bases). The CDR3 length is 15 residues. From germline, CDR1 is SGDLS and CDR2 YYNGEE. With 3 bases removed from V and 0 bases from J, the gap between germline ends came to 10 bases. Here the CDR3 reads CASSAQADSNQPQHF. The CDR3, as DNA: TGTGCCAGCAGCGCACAGGCAGATAGCAATCAGCCCCAGCATTTT.

V gene TRBV2 combines with J gene TRBJ1-5; TRBD1 matches at 8 bases. The CDR3 contains 16 residues. Germline V gene lookup returns CDR1 SNHLY and CDR2 FYNNEI. Losses at the gene ends were 4 bases for V and 3 bases for J; bases not matched to a gene: 8. CDR3 sequence reads: CASSGRTGQPNQPQHF. CDR3 bases: TGTGCCAGCAGTGGCAGGACAGGGCAACCCAATCAGCCCCAGCATTTT. Based on the CDR3 plus reference TRBV2 and TRBJ1-5, the full variable domain is EPEVTQTPSHQVTQMGQEVILRCVPISNHLYFYWYRQILGQKVEFLVSFYNNEISEKSEIFDDQFSVERPDGSNFTLKIRSTKLEDSAMYFCASSGRTGQPNQPQHFGDGTRLSIL.

The chain joins TRBV30 to TRBJ2-7, with a weak D call TRBD1 (6 bases). Trimming pared 2 bases from V and 4 bases from J, leaving 9 bases between. This CDR3 spans 12 amino acids. CDR1 and CDR2 from the germline V gene are GTSNPN and SVGIG (reference sequence). The CDR3 protein is CAWSMGAYEQYF. In DNA, the CDR3 is TGTGCCTGGAGTATGGGGGCTTACGAGCAGTACTTC.

This clone was picked up a small number of times. J is TRBJ2-3 and V is TRBV5-1, with 7 bases fitting TRBD1. Germline V gene data show CDR1 as SGHRS and CDR2 as YFSETQ. This CDR3 comprises 13 residues. The V gene end was trimmed by 4 bases and the J gene end by 5 bases; junction bases not matched to a gene: 4. CDR3 nucleotides: TGCGCCAGCAGCCGGGACAGAGGAGATACGCAGTATTTT. It codes for CASSRDRGDTQYF.

The rearrangement links TRBV5-5 to TRBJ2-5, with 13 bases that match TRBD2. This CDR3 comprises 16 residues. Trimming cost V 4 bases and J 2 bases; bases outside gene matches: 5. Looked up from germline, CDR1 is SGHKS and CDR2 is YYEKEE (reference sequence). The CDR3 protein is CASSQGTSGVQETQYF. As DNA, the CDR3 is TGTGCCAGCAGCCAAGGGACTAGCGGGGTACAAGAGACCCAGTACTTC.

The chain links TRBV4-3 to TRBJ2-1; TRBD2 agrees at 16 bases. CDR1 LGHNA and CDR2 YSLEER come from the germline V gene. The CDR3 covers 16 residues. Trimming at V came to 4 bases and at J to 6 bases, leaving 3 bases not matched to a gene. CDR3 nucleotide sequence: TGCGCCAGCAGCCGGGGACTAGCGGGAGGGTTCAATGAGCAGTTCTTC. Translated, it gives CASSRGLAGGFNEQFF.

The chain links TRBV28 to TRBJ2-3; 9 positions match TRBD2. The ends lost 7 bases at V and 0 bases at J; junction bases unmatched: 5. The V gene's germline CDR1 is MDHEN and CDR2 SYDVKM. CDR3 length: 15 residues. The CDR3 DNA reads TGTGCCAGCAAAGATAGCGGGAGCAGCACAGATACGCAGTATTTT. Translating gives CASKDSGSSTDTQYF.

The chain uses TRBV5-1 and TRBJ2-1; tentatively, D is TRBD2 (5 bases). Trimming shortened V by 0 bases and J by 9 bases, and 19 bases separated the two germline ends. The CDR3 loop spans 16 amino acids. Germline CDR1 and CDR2: SGHRS and YFSETQ. The CDR3 DNA is TGCGCCAGCAGCTTGGTTCTTATGAGGGCTGGAGGTGAGCAGTTCTTC. Translated: CASSLVLMRAGGEQFF. The entire variable domain, with the rest obtained from reference TRBV5-1 and TRBJ2-1, is as follows: KAGVTQTPRYLIKTRGQQVTLSCSPISGHRSVSWYQQTPGQGLQFLFEYFSETQRNKGNFPGRFSGRQFSNSRSEMNVSTLELGDSALYLCASSLVLMRAGGEQFFGPGTRLTVL.